Listed below are T cell receptor beta chains from one sample, sequenced in a study of T cells in narcolepsy. Generated by immunoSEQ multiplex PCR, the TCRdb table keeps only in-frame clones and is missing some. The data contain about 30,000 clones, around four fifths of them seen just once; the ten biggest clones take up about 1.2%. Input material: CD45RA- memory CD4+ T cells from PBMCs. The receptor set was obtained from a human donor with narcolepsy. The conserved cysteine and the conserved F or W are not part of the CDR3 here. Each record gives: J gene, V gene, CDR3 protein.

TRBJ2-2,TRBV10-3,AIRGAGDTGELF
TRBJ2-1,TRBV11-2,ASSLLGGRAANEQF
TRBJ2-7,TRBV7-2,ASSISGYSYEQY
TRBJ1-2,TRBV6-5,ASSNAKGLYGYT
TRBJ1-1,TRBV5-1,ASRPGTNPEAF
TRBJ2-5,TRBV11-1,ASSGQGDQETQY
TRBJ1-5,TRBV28,ASSRGGNQPQH
TRBJ1-5,TRBV5-6,ASSLGGRSQPQH
TRBJ2-5,TRBV28,ASSLPDRSETQY
TRBJ1-1,TRBV5-1,ASNGVQGTNTEAF
TRBJ2-1,TRBV7-3,ASSHDVASGRYEQF
TRBJ2-7,TRBV18,VSSPRATFDEQY
TRBJ1-3,TRBV7-9,ASSPERRTGNTIY
TRBJ2-7,TRBV25-1,ASSHLSYEQY
TRBJ2-1,TRBV19,ASTHAAAGYNEQF
TRBJ2-5,TRBV6-5,ASSARSGGRETQY
TRBJ1-1,TRBV10-3,AISESGRTNTEAF
TRBJ1-1,TRBV28,ASSLHRANTEAF
TRBJ2-2,TRBV27,ASSWNTGELF
TRBJ1-1,TRBV15,ATSARGRDTEAF
TRBJ2-3,TRBV10-3,AISPDGGTDTQY
TRBJ2-2,TRBV28,ASSLWHGELF
TRBJ2-2,TRBV5-1,ASSLDNTGELF
TRBJ1-2,TRBV5-4,ASSLGDRNYGYT
TRBJ1-5,TRBV2,ASSEQGREQPQH
TRBJ1-2,TRBV6-1,ASSYGSYGYT
TRBJ1-5,TRBV4-2,ASSQEDSWGAGQPQH
TRBJ1-3,TRBV5-1,ASSDPGQRNTIY
TRBJ1-1,TRBV6-1,ASSSILGQAF
TRBJ1-1,TRBV6-5,ASSYSELQVNTEAF
TRBJ2-3,TRBV28,ASRDERSADTQY
TRBJ2-2,TRBV6-1,ASGTSNTGELF
TRBJ1-2,TRBV27,ASSLRVGGTYGYT
TRBJ2-1,TRBV4-1,ASSRQVMSYNEQF
TRBJ1-3,TRBV10-2,ASKGGSGNTIY
TRBJ1-2,TRBV4-2,ASSQDRASQYGYT
TRBJ2-2,TRBV27,ASSFWGVAGARTGELF
TRBJ1-5,TRBV30,AWSGQGYSNQPQH
TRBJ1-2,TRBV6-1,ASSGLWGEYGYT
TRBJ2-7,TRBV5-8,ASSMDRGFGEQY
TRBJ1-1,TRBV5-4,ASSLPQGLNTEAF
TRBJ1-5,TRBV30,AWDRGYSNQPQH
TRBJ1-1,TRBV5-1,ASRQDPNTEAF
TRBJ2-3,TRBV7-2,ASSPGAGLGDTQY